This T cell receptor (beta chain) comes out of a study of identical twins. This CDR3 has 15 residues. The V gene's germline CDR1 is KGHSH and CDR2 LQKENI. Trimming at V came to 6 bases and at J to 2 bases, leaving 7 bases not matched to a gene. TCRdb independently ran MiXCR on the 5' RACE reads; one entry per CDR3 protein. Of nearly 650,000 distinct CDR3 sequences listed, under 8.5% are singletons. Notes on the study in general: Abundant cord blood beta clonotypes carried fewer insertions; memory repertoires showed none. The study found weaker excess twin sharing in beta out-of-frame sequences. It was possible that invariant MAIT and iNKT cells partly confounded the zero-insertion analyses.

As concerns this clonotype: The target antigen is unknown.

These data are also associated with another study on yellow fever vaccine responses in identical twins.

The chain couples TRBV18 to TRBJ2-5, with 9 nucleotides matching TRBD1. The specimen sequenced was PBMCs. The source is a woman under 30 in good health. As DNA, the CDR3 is TGTGCCAGCTCTGATACAGGGACAGGGCAAGAGACCCAGTACTTC. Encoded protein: CASSDTGTGQETQYF.